This TCR beta chain appears in the sequencing data of a study of T cells in pancreatic ductal adenocarcinoma. Notes on the study in general: Blood had more productive templates and around 8.6-fold more unique clonotypes than tumor.

Trimming cost V 3 bases and J 3 bases, with 12 bases left between them. CDR1 and CDR2 (germline): GTSNPN, SVGIG (reference sequence). CDR3 length: 14 residues. As concerns this clone: No antigen is known for it.

Selected pancreatic ductal adenocarcinoma patients had undergone surgery without neoadjuvant therapy. TCRdb keeps only in-frame clones here, not all; method: immunoSEQ multiplex PCR. The table includes approximately 9,400 clones, over 60% detected once. Source material: pancreatic tumor tissue. The sequence was obtained from a human donor with pancreatic ductal adenocarcinoma. This chain joins TRBV30 and TRBJ1-5; D perhaps matches TRBD1 (6 bases). CDR3 nucleotides: TGTGCCTGGAGCACAGGGCTGGTCAATCAGCCCCAGCATTTT. Residues: CAWSTGLVNQPQHF.